This record concerns one T cell receptor (beta chain) sequence. A single count supports this clone. The antigen it recognizes is unknown. Base-call qualities are not available, and no considerably larger clone is one nucleotide away. These data are taken from a study of graft-versus-host responses after intestinal transplantation (dated by TCRdb to about 2021). Regarding the research as a whole: The transplants that recipients got were multivisceral, liver-intestinal, or isolated intestinal. All recipients received anti-thymocyte globulin induction followed by maintenance tacrolimus and steroids for around 3 years. After intestinal transplantation, graft-versus-host and host-versus-graft alloreactive T cell clones were followed in the graft, circulation and bone marrow using bulk TCR-beta CDR3 sequencing. Alloreactive clones were identified by sequencing pre-transplant mixed lymphocyte reaction products and comparing these products with unstimulated pre-transplant donor and recipient T cells. A cohort of approximately 24 intestinal transplant recipients, including one retransplant, was enrolled, and a few patients lacking pretransplant specimens were excluded. A peak of at least 4% donor T cells among recipient peripheral blood mononuclear cells was the definition used for donor T cell macrochimerism. Samples from three later patients were sequenced in-house on an Illumina MiSeq with MiXCR processing rather than by the commercial service. What the work shows at the level of the full study, not this receptor alone: GvH clones were detected in recipient bone marrow, and some appeared earlier in ileal mucosa or blood, consistent with an intestinal mucosal origin. Patients with donor T cell macrochimerism had high GvH to HvG T cell clonal ratios in their allografts. Peak levels of circulating GvH clones were associated with declines in HvG clones early after transplant. Conclusions were limited by the relatively low number and heterogeneity of intestinal transplant patients.

Looking up the germline V gene (reference sequence) yields CDR1 LNHNV and CDR2 YYDKDF. V and J are trimmed by 5 bases and 8 bases, and the gene matches miss 8 bases of the junction. The CDR3 goes from the cysteine to the phenylalanine over 14 residues. Of the read, only the CDR3 DNA is kept; its 42 bases are in frame from base 1. This specimen's time point label, interpreted: cells obtained before transplantation from donor or recipient. CD3+CD4+ and CD3+CD8+ populations were FACS-sorted from unstimulated pre-transplant donor and recipient cells taken from spleen or lymph nodes. Library preparation was by the immunoSEQ multiplex PCR assay. For most patients, genomic DNA was isolated with the Qiagen DNeasy Blood and Tissue Kit and sent frozen to Adaptive Biotechnologies for TCR sequencing. For most patients, genomic DNA was subjected to high-throughput TCR-beta CDR3 sequencing by Adaptive Biotechnologies. As for the authors' bioinformatics: Adaptive's ImmunoSEQ software was the source of the TCR sequencing data for 15 to 20 patients, while three other patients were processed with MiXCR and VDJtools. To correct CD4 versus CD8 sorting errors, sequences present in both subsets at a frequency ratio below 5:1 were removed. CDR3 nucleotide sequences shared between donor and recipient were removed because their origin could not be assigned. To be classed as alloreactive, a clone needed at least 2-fold expansion over unstimulated cells and a minimum CFSE-low frequency of 0.002% (template counts) or 0.001% (read counts). A clone was considered mappable if detected in the sequenced pre-transplant spleen, lymph node, or MLR CFSE-low populations of the donor or recipient. The cumulative frequency of alloreactive clones was calculated as a percentage of all sequences, weighted by copy number. Here the immuneACCESS table is served through TCRdb, limited to in-frame sequences with V and J called. Missing clones are a known gap in these copies; in checked studies unresolved V genes cover under half, and the rest lacks a known reason. That table supplies the V and J calls and clone size; D and trimming were determined from the DNA. Counted in this sample were 60,000 to 80,000 clones; 90% of them appeared once. The ten top clones hold 1.3% of the sample.

The chain is encoded by TRBV15 joined to TRBJ2-1; TRBD1 lines up with 8 middle nucleotides. Sample: unstimulated CD8+ T cells sorted from spleen or lymph node cells, taken before intestinal transplant. The receptor comes from a human donor who received an intestinal transplant. The CDR3 protein: CATSGRTGMHEQFF. The sequenced DNA: TGTGCCACCAGCGGAAGGACAGGGATGCATGAGCAGTTCTTC.